This T cell receptor (beta chain) was documented in a study of blood T cells in healthy people across ages. Primers used in a second PCR of about 6 to 12 cycles were a sample-barcoded 5' primer and a J-beta primer mix. MiXCR was run by TCRdb on the 5' RACE reads, yielding one entry per CDR3 protein. Of 1.6 million or so distinct CDR3 sequences listed, 34% are singletons. The CDR3 runs to 14 residues. The V and J ends lost 1 base and 2 bases respectively, with 8 bases between them. Germline-derived CDR1 and CDR2 are LGHDT and YNNKEL (reference sequence). This TCR derives from a woman aged 30 to 39 in good health. V is TRBV3-1 and J is TRBJ1-1; no definite D call. Sample: blood. The CDR3 sequence is CASSQALSNTEAFF. CDR3 nucleotides: TGTGCCAGCAGCCAAGCTTTAAGTAACACTGAAGCTTTCTTT.